A single sample is the source of the 11 T cell receptor beta chains below, sequenced in a study of blood T cell repertoires in COVID-19. Method: immunoSEQ multiplex PCR; TCRdb's copy keeps in-frame clones and lacks some. There are tens of thousands of clones in the sample; 75% to 95% occur only once, and approximately 15% lies in the top ten. What was sequenced was peripheral blood. The receptors stem from a man aged 80 or over with acute or convalescent COVID-19.

This rearrangement joins TRBV19 to TRBJ2-3, with D possibly being TRBD1 (5 bases). Germline CDR1 reads LNHDA; CDR2 reads SQIVND (reference sequence). Trimming pared 3 bases from V and 6 bases from J, leaving 13 bases between. CDR3 length equals 14 residues. The CDR3 reads CASSMVPGADTQYF. The CDR3 bases are TGTGCCAGTAGTATGGTTCCTGGGGCCGATACGCAGTATTTT.

This clone is a singleton in its sample. V gene TRBV11-2 combines with J gene TRBJ1-1, with 8 nucleotides matching TRBD1. The junction had 14 bases not matched to a gene; V was cut back by 1 base and J by 10 bases. Germline assignment: CDR1 SGHAT and CDR2 FQNNGV. This CDR3 contains 16 residues. This CDR3 is CASSLGFWDRLAGAFF. The DNA for the CDR3 is TGTGCCAGCAGCTTAGGGTTCTGGGACAGGCTCGCTGGAGCTTTCTTT.

V usage is TRBV13 and J usage is TRBJ2-1; 13 bases fit TRBD2. CDR1 is PRHDT, CDR2 FYEKMQ, per germline (reference sequence). There are 15 residues in the CDR3. The V gene end was trimmed by 4 bases and the J gene end by 7 bases; junction bases not matched to a gene: 4. The CDR3 region is CASSSWTSGRNEQFF. The CDR3 nucleotides read TGTGCCAGCAGCTCCTGGACTAGCGGGAGAAATGAGCAGTTCTTC.

The rearrangement links TRBV19 to TRBJ1-1; D not resolved. Trimming removed 7 bases at V and 1 base at J, with 10 bases between. This CDR3 has 13 amino acids. Germline CDR1 and CDR2: LNHDA and SQIVND (reference sequence). CDR3 DNA: TGTGCCAGTACATTCCGGGAGAACACTGAAGCTTTCTTT. Its protein is CASTFRENTEAFF.

J is TRBJ2-1 and V is TRBV7-2; no reliable D call. The V end was cut by 4 bases, the J end by 0 bases, with 10 bases between. From germline, CDR1 is SGHTA and CDR2 FQGNSA. The CDR3 totals 15 residues. In DNA form, the CDR3 reads TGTGCCAGCAGCTCTGACTTCGCCTCCTACAATGAGCAGTTCTTC. Its protein is CASSSDFASYNEQFF.

The chain has TRBV6-6 and TRBJ1-1; D is ambiguous. V shed 8 bases and J shed 2 bases, with 6 bases lying between them. Germline values: CDR1 MNHNY, CDR2 SVGAGI (reference sequence). This CDR3 is built from 11 residues. The CDR3 sequence is CASYSNTEAFF. CDR3 DNA sequence: TGTGCCAGCTACTCCAACACTGAAGCTTTCTTT.

The chain combines TRBV30 with TRBJ1-5; 8 bases match TRBD1. Looked up from germline, CDR1 is GTSNPN and CDR2 is SVGIG (reference sequence). V lost 0 bases, J lost 6 bases, and 4 bases stayed unmatched. The CDR3 contains 14 residues. In DNA, the CDR3 is TGTGCCTGGAGTGTAGGACAGGGAATTCAGCCCCAGCATTTT. Amino acid sequence: CAWSVGQGIQPQHF.

This rearrangement joins TRBV5-1 to TRBJ2-1, with 11 bases that match TRBD2. This CDR3 spans 15 amino acids. With V trimmed by 3 bases and J by 2 bases, 1 base remained unmatched. Germline V gene sequence: CDR1 SGHRS, CDR2 YFSETQ. The CDR3 is CASSSSGGTYNEQFF. As DNA, the CDR3 is TGCGCCAGCAGCTCTAGCGGGGGGACCTACAATGAGCAGTTCTTC.

This chain links TRBV5-1 with TRBJ2-3, with 12 bases identical to TRBD2. Germline V gene sequence: CDR1 SGHRS, CDR2 YFSETQ. The CDR3 runs to 16 residues. J was trimmed by 1 base and V by 3 bases; bases with no gene match: 3. This CDR3 reads CASSSRLAGGTDTQYF. CDR3 in DNA: TGCGCCAGCAGCTCACGACTAGCGGGGGGCACAGATACGCAGTATTTT.

The chain combines TRBV19 with TRBJ2-6; a weak D match, TRBD1 (6 bases). Germline CDR1 LNHDA, CDR2 SQIVND (reference sequence). V was pared by 4 bases and J by 0 bases, with 19 bases between. This CDR3 is built from 19 residues. The CDR3 DNA follows: TGTGCCAGTAGTACCTTGGGGAGACAGGCGAGCTCTGGGGCCAACGTCCTGACTTTC. Encoded protein: CASSTLGRQASSGANVLTF.

The chain joins TRBV4-2 to TRBJ2-3, with 8 bases aligning to TRBD1. CDR1 LGHNA and CDR2 YNFKEQ come from the germline V gene. There are 17 residues in the CDR3. V lost 0 bases, J lost 1 base, and 6 bases stayed unmatched. CDR3 DNA sequence: TGTGCCAGCAGCCAAGACTTCGACAGGGGCGGCACAGATACGCAGTATTTT. Translation gives CASSQDFDRGGTDTQYF.